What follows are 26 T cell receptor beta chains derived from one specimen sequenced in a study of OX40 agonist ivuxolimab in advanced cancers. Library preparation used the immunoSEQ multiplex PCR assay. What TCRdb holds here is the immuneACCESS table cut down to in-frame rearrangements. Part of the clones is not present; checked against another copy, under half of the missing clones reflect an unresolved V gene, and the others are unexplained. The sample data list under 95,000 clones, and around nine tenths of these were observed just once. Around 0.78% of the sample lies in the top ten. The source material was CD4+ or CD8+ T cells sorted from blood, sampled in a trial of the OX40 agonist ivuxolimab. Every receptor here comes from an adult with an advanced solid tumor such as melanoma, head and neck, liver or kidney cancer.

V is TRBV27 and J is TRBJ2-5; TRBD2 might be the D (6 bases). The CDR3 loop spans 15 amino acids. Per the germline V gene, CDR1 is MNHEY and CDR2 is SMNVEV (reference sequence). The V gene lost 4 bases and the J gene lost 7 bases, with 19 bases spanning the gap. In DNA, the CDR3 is TGTGCCAGCAGTTCCTTTGGAGGGGAACTTGGGACCCAGTACTTC. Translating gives CASSSFGGELGTQYF.

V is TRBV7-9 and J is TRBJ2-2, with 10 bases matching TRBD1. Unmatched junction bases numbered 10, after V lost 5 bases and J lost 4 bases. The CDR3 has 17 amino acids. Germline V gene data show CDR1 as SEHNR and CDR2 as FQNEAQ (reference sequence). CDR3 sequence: CASSVTTGQGSTGELFF. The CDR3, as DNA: TGTGCCAGCAGCGTGACGACGGGACAGGGGAGCACCGGGGAGCTGTTTTTT. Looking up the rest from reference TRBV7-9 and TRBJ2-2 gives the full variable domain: DTGVSQNPRHKITKRGQNVTFRCDPISEHNRLYWYRQTLGQGPEFLTYFQNEAQLEKSRLLSDRFSAERPKGSFSTLEIQRTEQGDSAMYLCASSVTTGQGSTGELFFGEGSRLTVL.

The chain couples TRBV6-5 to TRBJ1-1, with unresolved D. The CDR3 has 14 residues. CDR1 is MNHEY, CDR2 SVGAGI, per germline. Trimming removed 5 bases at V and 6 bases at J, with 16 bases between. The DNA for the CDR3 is TGTGCCAGCAGTCGAATCAACCTTTTGGCTGAAGCTTTCTTT. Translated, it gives CASSRINLLAEAFF.

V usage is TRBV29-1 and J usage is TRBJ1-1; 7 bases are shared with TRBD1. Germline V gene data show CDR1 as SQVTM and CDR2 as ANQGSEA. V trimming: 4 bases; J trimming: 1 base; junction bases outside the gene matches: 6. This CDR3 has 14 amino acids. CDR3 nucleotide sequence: TGCAGCGTTGGGTCCCGGACAGGGAACACTGAAGCTTTCTTT. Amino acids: CSVGSRTGNTEAFF.

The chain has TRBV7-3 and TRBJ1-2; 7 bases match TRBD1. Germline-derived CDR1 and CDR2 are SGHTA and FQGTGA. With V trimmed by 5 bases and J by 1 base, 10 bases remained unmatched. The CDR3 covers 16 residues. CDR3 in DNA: TGTGCCAGCAGCCAATTTGGGACAGCCTTTAACTATGGCTACACCTTC. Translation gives CASSQFGTAFNYGYTF.

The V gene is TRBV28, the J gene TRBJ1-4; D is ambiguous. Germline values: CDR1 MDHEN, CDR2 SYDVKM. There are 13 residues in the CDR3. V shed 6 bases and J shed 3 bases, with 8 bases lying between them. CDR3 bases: TGTGCCAGCAGAGAACAGTCTAATGAAAAACTGTTTTTT. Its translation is CASREQSNEKLFF.

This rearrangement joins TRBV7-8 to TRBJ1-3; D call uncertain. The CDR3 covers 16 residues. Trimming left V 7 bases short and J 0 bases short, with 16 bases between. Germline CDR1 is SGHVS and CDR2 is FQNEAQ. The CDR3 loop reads CASTALPRGSGNTIYF. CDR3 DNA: TGTGCCAGCACCGCCCTACCTAGAGGCTCTGGAAACACCATATATTTT. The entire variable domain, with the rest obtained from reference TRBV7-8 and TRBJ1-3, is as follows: GAGVSQSPRYKVAKRGQDVALRCDPISGHVSLFWYQQALGQGPEFLTYFQNEAQLDKSGLPSDRFFAERPEGSVSTLKIQRTQQEDSAVYLCASTALPRGSGNTIYFGEGSWLTVV.

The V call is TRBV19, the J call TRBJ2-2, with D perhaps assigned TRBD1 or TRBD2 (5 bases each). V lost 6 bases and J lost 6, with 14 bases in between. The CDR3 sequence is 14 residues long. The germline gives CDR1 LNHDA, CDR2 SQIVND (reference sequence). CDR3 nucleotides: TGTGCCAGTAGAGCAGGGCGGGTCCCCGGGGAGCTGTTTTTT. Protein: CASRAGRVPGELFF.

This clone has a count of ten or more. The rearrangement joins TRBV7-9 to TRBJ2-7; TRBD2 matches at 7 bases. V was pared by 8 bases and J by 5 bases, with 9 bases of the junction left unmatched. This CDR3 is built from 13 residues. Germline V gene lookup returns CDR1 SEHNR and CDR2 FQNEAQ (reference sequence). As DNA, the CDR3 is TGTGCCAGCGCAAAGACTAGCAGCCACGAGCAGTACTTC. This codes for CASAKTSSHEQYF. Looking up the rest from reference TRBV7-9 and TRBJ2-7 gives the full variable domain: DTGVSQNPRHKITKRGQNVTFRCDPISEHNRLYWYRQTLGQGPEFLTYFQNEAQLEKSRLLSDRFSAERPKGSFSTLEIQRTEQGDSAMYLCASAKTSSHEQYFGPGTRLTVT.

This CDR3 is CASSPLPGAENTIYF. CDR3 coding DNA: TGTGCCAGCAGCCCCTTACCAGGGGCTGAAAACACCATATATTTT. V and J are TRBV7-6 and TRBJ1-3; a weak D match, TRBD1 (6 bases). This CDR3 comprises 15 residues. CDR1 SGHVS and CDR2 FNYEAQ come from the germline V gene. The V end lost 5 bases, the J end lost 6 bases, and 17 bases lay between the germline ends.

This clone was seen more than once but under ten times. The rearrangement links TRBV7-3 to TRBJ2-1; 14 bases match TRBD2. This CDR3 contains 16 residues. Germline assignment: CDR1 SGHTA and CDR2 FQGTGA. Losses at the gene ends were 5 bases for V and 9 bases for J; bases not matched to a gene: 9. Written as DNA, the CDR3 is TGTGCCAGCAGCCTCGGGACTAGCGGGAGTGTAGGTGAGCAGTTCTTC. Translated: CASSLGTSGSVGEQFF.

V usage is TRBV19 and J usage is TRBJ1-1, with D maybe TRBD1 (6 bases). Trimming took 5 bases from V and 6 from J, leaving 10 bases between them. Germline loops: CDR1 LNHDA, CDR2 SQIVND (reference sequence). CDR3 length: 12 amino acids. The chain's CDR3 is CASSPKGAEAFF. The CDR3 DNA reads TGTGCCAGTAGTCCCAAGGGGGCTGAAGCTTTCTTT. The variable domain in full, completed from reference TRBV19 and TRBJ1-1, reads DGGITQSPKYLFRKEGQNVTLSCEQNLNHDAMYWYRQDPGQGLRLIYYSQIVNDFQKGDIAEGYSVSREKKESFPLTVTSAQKNPTAFYLCASSPKGAEAFFGQGTRLTVV.

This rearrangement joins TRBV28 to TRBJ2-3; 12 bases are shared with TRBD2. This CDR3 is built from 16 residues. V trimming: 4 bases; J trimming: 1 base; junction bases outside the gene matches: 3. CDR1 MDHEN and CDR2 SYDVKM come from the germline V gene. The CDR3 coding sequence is TGTGCCAGCAGTTCTAGCGGGAGGGCCGGCACAGATACGCAGTATTTT. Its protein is CASSSSGRAGTDTQYF.

As DNA, the CDR3 is TGTGCCAGCAGCTTGTCAGGGGTTACCCTTCGAACGGCTTTCTTT. Amino acid sequence: CASSLSGVTLRTAFF. This chain uses TRBV5-4 with TRBJ1-1; D is perhaps TRBD1 (6 bases). CDR3 length: 15 amino acids. Germline CDR1 and CDR2: SGHNT and YYREEE (reference sequence). Trimming shortened V by 1 base and J by 11 bases, and 21 bases separated the two germline ends.

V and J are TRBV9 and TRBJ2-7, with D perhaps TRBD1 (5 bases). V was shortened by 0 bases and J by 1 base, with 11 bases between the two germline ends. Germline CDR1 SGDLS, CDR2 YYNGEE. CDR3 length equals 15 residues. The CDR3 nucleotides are TGTGCCAGCAGCGTAGGAGGCAGGGAATCCTACGAGCAGTACTTC. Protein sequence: CASSVGGRESYEQYF.

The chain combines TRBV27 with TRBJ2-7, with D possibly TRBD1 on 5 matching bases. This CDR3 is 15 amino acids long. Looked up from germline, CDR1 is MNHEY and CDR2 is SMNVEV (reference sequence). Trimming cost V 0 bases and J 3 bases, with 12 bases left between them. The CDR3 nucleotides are TGTGCCAGCAGTTTATCCTTAGGACAAAGCTACGAGCAGTACTTC. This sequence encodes CASSLSLGQSYEQYF.

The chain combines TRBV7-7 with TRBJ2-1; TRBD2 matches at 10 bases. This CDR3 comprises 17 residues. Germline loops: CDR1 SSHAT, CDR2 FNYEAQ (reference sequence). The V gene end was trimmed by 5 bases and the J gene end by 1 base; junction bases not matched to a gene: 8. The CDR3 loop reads CASSPQIAGGSYNEQFF. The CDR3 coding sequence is TGTGCCAGCAGCCCCCAAATAGCGGGAGGTTCCTACAATGAGCAGTTCTTC.

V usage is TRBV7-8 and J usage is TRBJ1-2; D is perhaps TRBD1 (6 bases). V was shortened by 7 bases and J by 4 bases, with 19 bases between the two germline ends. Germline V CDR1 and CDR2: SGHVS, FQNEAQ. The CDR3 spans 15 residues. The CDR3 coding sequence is TGTGCCAGCACTGGGATGTTGGGGGCCCTCTATGGCTACACCTTC. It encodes CASTGMLGALYGYTF.

The CDR3 coding sequence is TGCGCCAGCAGCTTTTCGGGTGGTACGACAGATACGCAGTATTTT. This translates into CASSFSGGTTDTQYF. The chain recombines TRBV5-1 with TRBJ2-3; no reliable D call. The CDR3 spans 15 residues. The ends were cut back, 2 bases at V and 3 bases at J, with 13 bases in the middle. Germline-derived CDR1 and CDR2 are SGHRS and YFSETQ.

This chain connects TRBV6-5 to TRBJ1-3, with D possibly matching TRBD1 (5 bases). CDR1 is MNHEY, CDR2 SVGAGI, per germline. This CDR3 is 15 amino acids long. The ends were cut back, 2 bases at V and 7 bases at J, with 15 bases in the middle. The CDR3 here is CASSYTGLGVNTIYF. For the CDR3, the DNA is TGTGCCAGCAGTTACACGGGGCTCGGGGTGAACACCATATATTTT.

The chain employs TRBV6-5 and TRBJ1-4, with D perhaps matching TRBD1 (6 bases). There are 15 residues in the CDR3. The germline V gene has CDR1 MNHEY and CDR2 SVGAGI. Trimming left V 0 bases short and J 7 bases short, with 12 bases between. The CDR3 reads CASSYSDSASEKLFF. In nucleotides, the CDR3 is TGTGCCAGCAGTTACTCGGACAGTGCAAGTGAAAAACTGTTTTTT.

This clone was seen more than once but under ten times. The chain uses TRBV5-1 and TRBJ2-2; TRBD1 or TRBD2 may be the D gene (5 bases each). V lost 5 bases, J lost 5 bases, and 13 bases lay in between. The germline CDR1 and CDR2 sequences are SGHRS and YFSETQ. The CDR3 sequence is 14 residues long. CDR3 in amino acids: CASRPAGSTGELFF. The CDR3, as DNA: TGCGCCAGCAGGCCCGCAGGGAGTACCGGGGAGCTGTTTTTT. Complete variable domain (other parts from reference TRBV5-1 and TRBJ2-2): KAGVTQTPRYLIKTRGQQVTLSCSPISGHRSVSWYQQTPGQGLQFLFEYFSETQRNKGNFPGRFSGRQFSNSRSEMNVSTLELGDSALYLCASRPAGSTGELFFGEGSRLTVL.

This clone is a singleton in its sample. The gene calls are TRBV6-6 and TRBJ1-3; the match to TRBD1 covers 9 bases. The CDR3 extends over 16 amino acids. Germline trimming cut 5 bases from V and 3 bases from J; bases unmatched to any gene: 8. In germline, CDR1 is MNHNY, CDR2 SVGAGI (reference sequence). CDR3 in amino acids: CASSQGQGLGGNTIYF. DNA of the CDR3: TGTGCCAGCAGTCAGGGACAGGGTTTAGGTGGAAACACCATATATTTT.

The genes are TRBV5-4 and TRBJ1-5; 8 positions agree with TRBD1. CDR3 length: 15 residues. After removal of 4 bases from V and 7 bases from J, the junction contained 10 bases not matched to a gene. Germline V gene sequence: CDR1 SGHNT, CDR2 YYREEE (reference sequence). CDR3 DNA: TGTGCCAGCAGCCTAGGACAGGGCGAAGGACAGCCCCAGCATTTT. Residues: CASSLGQGEGQPQHF.

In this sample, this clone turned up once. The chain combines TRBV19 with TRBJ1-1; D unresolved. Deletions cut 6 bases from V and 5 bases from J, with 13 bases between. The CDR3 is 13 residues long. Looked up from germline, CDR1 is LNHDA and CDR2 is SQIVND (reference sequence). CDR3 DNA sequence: TGTGCCAGTAGAGAGGGAATCATTACTGAAGCTTTCTTT. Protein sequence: CASREGIITEAFF.

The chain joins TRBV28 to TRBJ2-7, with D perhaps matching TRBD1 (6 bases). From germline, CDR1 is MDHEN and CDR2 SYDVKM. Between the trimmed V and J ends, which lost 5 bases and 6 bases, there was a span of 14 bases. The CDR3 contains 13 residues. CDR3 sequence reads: CASSRTTGTEQYF. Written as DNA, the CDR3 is TGTGCCAGCAGTCGAACCACAGGGACCGAGCAGTACTTC.